This TCR beta chain was identified during a study of cytomegalovirus exposure and HLA in healthy donors. Study-wide background: In a previous analysis, 117 million unique TCR beta sequences were found from 150 million to 200 million T cells.

Study-wide results and caveats: It emerged from a later analysis that several of the most significant clusters appeared to be linked to common viral pathogens. A list of roughly 180 TCR beta chains associated with cytomegalovirus was given.

A remark on this clone: The antigen remains unidentified.

Amplification used 60 Vbeta primers and 13 Jbeta primers. Some clones are missing from TCRdb's copy, which holds only in-frame ones; the method was immunoSEQ multiplex PCR. This table holds under 200,000 clones, roughly four fifths found once. Germline V gene data show CDR1 as SGHRS and CDR2 as YFSETQ. The V gene end was trimmed by 4 bases and the J gene end by 4 bases; junction bases not matched to a gene: 10. The CDR3 is 15 residues long. This TCR came from a woman between 45 and 65 years old in good health and CMV-seropositive. The chain couples TRBV5-1 to TRBJ1-1, with 7 bases identical to TRBD1. The sequenced material came from PBMCs. The CDR3 protein is CASSPHRGSGTEAFF. Here the CDR3 DNA reads TGCGCCAGCAGCCCTCACAGGGGAAGTGGCACTGAAGCTTTCTTT.